This is a list of T cell receptor beta chains from one sample in a study of blood T cell repertoires in COVID-19. Data came from immunoSEQ multiplex PCR; TCRdb stores just in-frame clones and leaves some out. The repertoire consists of about 33,000 clones, with around 88% occurring once and the leading ten covering around 6.6%. The specimen was peripheral blood. These receptors came from a human donor in a cohort sampled during active COVID-19. Both conserved end residues are part of each CDR3. The D gene is left open where the match is weak. The size entry is marked missing in some rows and otherwise reads once, few, many or a size class.

TRBJ2-5 | . | TRBV3-1/TRBV3-2 | . | TGTGCCAGCAGTCTCGAGCACGGAGAGACCCAGTACTTC | CASSLEHGETQYF
TRBJ1-1 | . | TRBV6-5 | . | TGTGCCAGCAGCCGTGGTGTGGGCTTGAACACTGAAGCTTTCTTT | CASSRGVGLNTEAFF
TRBJ2-2 | . | TRBV9 | TRBD2 | TGTGCCAGCAGCCCCCGACTAGCGGCCAACACCGGGGAGCTGTTTTTT | CASSPRLAANTGELFF
TRBJ2-2 | . | TRBV4-1 | . | TGCGCCAGCAGCCAAGAAGACAGATCAACCGGGGAGCTGTTTTTT | CASSQEDRSTGELFF
TRBJ2-7 | . | TRBV6-5 | TRBD2 | TGTGCCAGCAGTTACAGACTCGGGGGGGCCCACGAGCAGTACTTC | CASSYRLGGAHEQYF
TRBJ2-1 | . | TRBV19 | TRBD2 | TGTGCCAGTAGTGGGGGGGCCTACAATGAGCAGTTCTTC | CASSGGAYNEQFF
TRBJ1-5 | . | TRBV19 | TRBD1 | TGTGCCAGTAGTATATCCTCGGGACAGCCCAATCAGCCCCAGCATTTT | CASSISSGQPNQPQHF
TRBJ1-4 | . | TRBV19 | TRBD1 | TGTGCCAGTCGGATGGGACAGGGAAATGAAAAACTGTTTTTT | CASRMGQGNEKLFF
TRBJ1-1 | . | TRBV5-5 | TRBD1 | TGTGCCAGCAGCTCCCCGGACAGGGGCCACACTGAAGCTTTCTTT | CASSSPDRGHTEAFF
TRBJ2-2 | . | TRBV27 | TRBD2 | TGTGCCAGCAGTCGCCGACTAGCGGGACAGGGCGGGGAGCTGTTTTTT | CASSRRLAGQGGELFF
TRBJ2-7 | . | TRBV3-1/TRBV3-2 | TRBD1 | TGTGCCAGCAGGGACTCCGGGACAGGCTCCTACGAGCAGTACTTC | CASRDSGTGSYEQYF
TRBJ2-1 | . | TRBV2 | TRBD2 | TGTGCCAGCAGGCAAATAGCGGGAGAAACCTACAATGAGCAGTTCTTC | CASRQIAGETYNEQFF
TRBJ2-2 | . | TRBV7-2 | . | TGTGCCAGCAGCACGACAGCAACCGGGGAGCTGTTTTTT | CASSTTATGELFF
TRBJ2-5 | . | TRBV14 | TRBD1 | TGTGCCAGCAGCCCATCCCGACAGGGGATGGAGACCCAGTACTTC | CASSPSRQGMETQYF
TRBJ2-7 | few | TRBV5-8 | . | TGTGCCAGCAGCTTACGGGGGATCAACGAGCAGTACTTC | CASSLRGINEQYF
TRBJ2-3 | once | TRBV13 | TRBD1 | TGTGCCAGCAGCACCTACCGGGACAGGGAGGAAACAGATACGCAGTATTTT | CASSTYRDREETDTQYF
TRBJ2-3 | . | TRBV7-2 | . | TGTGCCAGCAGCCCGCCAGGGTACACAGATACGCAGTATTTT | CASSPPGYTDTQYF
TRBJ2-1 | . | TRBV5-4 | TRBD2 | TGTGCCAGCAGGGCGGGACTAGCGGGAACCTACAATGAGCAGTTCTTC | CASRAGLAGTYNEQFF
TRBJ2-2 | . | TRBV6-6 | TRBD1 | TGTGCCAGCACTTGGGGGACAGGGCCCACCACCGGGGAGCTGTTTTTT | CASTWGTGPTTGELFF
TRBJ1-1 | . | TRBV14 | TRBD1 | TGTGCCAGCAAGGGACAGACTTACACTGAAGCTTTCTTT | CASKGQTYTEAFF
TRBJ1-2 | few | TRBV6-5 | . | TGTGCCAGCAGCCATCAGGGGCCCGGTTATGGCTACACCTTC | CASSHQGPGYGYTF
TRBJ1-5 | . | TRBV13 | . | TGTGCCAGCAGCTTTGGCAGCAATCAGCCCCAGCATTTT | CASSFGSNQPQHF
TRBJ2-5 | . | TRBV7-2 | . | TGTGCCAGCAGTCTTACTAGGGCCGAGACCCAGTACTTC | CASSLTRAETQYF
TRBJ2-5 | . | TRBV5-1 | . | TGCGCCAGCAGCTTGGACAGAGAGACCCAGTACTTC | CASSLDRETQYF
TRBJ2-5 | . | TRBV3-1/TRBV3-2 | TRBD2 | TGTGCCAGCAGCTTGAAACCGGGACTACGGGGGTCATGCCACTTC | CASSLKPGLRGSCHF
TRBJ1-2 | . | TRBV11-2 | . | TGTGCCAGCAGCTTTGTAGGGGACTATGGCTACACCTTC | CASSFVGDYGYTF
TRBJ2-5 | . | TRBV11-1 | TRBD1 | TGTGCCAGCAGCTTTTCACAGGGGGGAGGAAAGACCCAGTACTTC | CASSFSQGGGKTQYF
TRBJ1-2 | once | TRBV5-4 | TRBD1 | TGTGCCAGCAGCCGCCTGGGACAGAGCTATGGCTACACCTTC | CASSRLGQSYGYTF
TRBJ1-1 | . | TRBV11-2 | TRBD1 | TGTGCCAGCAGCCGGGACAGGGACACTGAAGCTTTCTTT | CASSRDRDTEAFF
TRBJ1-3 | . | TRBV7-2 | . | TGTGCCAGCAGCTTAGCCCCCCCTAGCTCTGGAAACACCATATATTTT | CASSLAPPSSGNTIYF
TRBJ1-2 | . | TRBV5-1 | TRBD1 | TGCGCCAGCAGAGGGGACAGGACCGCCTCCGGTGGCTACACCTTC | CASRGDRTASGGYTF
TRBJ2-3 | . | TRBV5-6 | TRBD2 | TGTGCCAGCAGCTCTGCTGGGCGGGGGGGCTACCTCACAGATACGCAGTATTTT | CASSSAGRGGYLTDTQYF
TRBJ2-1 | . | TRBV19 | . | TGTGCCAGTAGTACCGAGGACAGCCGCTCCTACAATGAGCAGTTCTTC | CASSTEDSRSYNEQFF
TRBJ2-2 | . | TRBV5-5 | TRBD2 | TGTGCCAGCAGCTTGAGGCTAGCGGGACTCGGCACCGGGGAGCTGTTTTTT | CASSLRLAGLGTGELFF
TRBJ2-7 | . | TRBV10-1 | . | TGCGCCAGCAGTGGGGCCTGCCGGCCCTACGAGCAGTACTTC | CASSGACRPYEQYF
TRBJ2-1 | few | TRBV12-5 | . | TGTGCTAGTGGTTGGAGCTCCTACAATGAGCAGTTCTTC | CASGWSSYNEQFF
TRBJ1-6 | . | TRBV11-2 | TRBD1 | TGTGCCAGCAGCACACGACAGGGGGATAATTCACCCCTCCACTTT | CASSTRQGDNSPLHF
TRBJ2-6 | . | TRBV2 | TRBD1 | TGTGCCAGCACCGGGACAGGTACGGTCTCTGGGGCCAACGTCCTGACTTTC | CASTGTGTVSGANVLTF
TRBJ2-2 | . | TRBV6-5 | TRBD2 | TGTGCCAGCGGGCGGGGGGAAGACACCGGGGAGCTGTTTTTT | CASGRGEDTGELFF
TRBJ1-6 | . | TRBV18 | . | TGTGCCAGCTCACCGAGGCGGGTTTCTCCGGATAATTCACCCCTCCACTTT | CASSPRRVSPDNSPLHF
TRBJ1-6 | . | TRBV3-1/TRBV3-2 | . | TGTGCCAGCAGCCAAGATTCGGGGAGGGGGAGCTCCTATAATTCACCCCTCCACTTT | CASSQDSGRGSSYNSPLHF
TRBJ2-1 | . | TRBV6-5 | TRBD2 | TGTGCCAGCAGCTTTACTAGCGGGGGCTACAATGAGCAGTTCTTC | CASSFTSGGYNEQFF
TRBJ2-7 | . | TRBV5-1 | . | TGCGCCAGCAGCTTGGACCACAGAGCTCTGACACCCTACGAGCAGTACTTC | CASSLDHRALTPYEQYF
TRBJ2-3 | . | TRBV18 | . | TGTGCCAGCTCACCCTATACAGATACGCAGTATTTT | CASSPYTDTQYF
TRBJ1-1 | . | TRBV5-6 | . | TGTGCCAGCAGCTTGGGACTCCCCGGCACTGAAGCTTTCTTT | CASSLGLPGTEAFF
TRBJ2-7 | once | TRBV6-2/TRBV6-3 | TRBD1 | TGTGCCAGCAGTTACAGGGGGCTTCCCCTTTACGAGCAGTACTTC | CASSYRGLPLYEQYF
TRBJ2-7 | . | TRBV27 | . | TGTGCCAGCAGTTTTCAACTAGATCCCTACGAGCAGTACTTC | CASSFQLDPYEQYF
TRBJ1-5 | . | TRBV28 | . | TGTGCCAGCAGTTTTCGGGGTTATAGCAATCAGCCCCAGCATTTT | CASSFRGYSNQPQHF
TRBJ2-7 | . | TRBV6-5 | TRBD1 | TGTGCCAGCAGCCGGAACAGGGGGCCCTACGAGCAGTACTTC | CASSRNRGPYEQYF
TRBJ2-1 | . | TRBV6-5 | . | TGTGCCAGCAGTTACCGCCCACTAGCCGGCTACAATGAGCAGTTCTTC | CASSYRPLAGYNEQFF
TRBJ2-2 | few | TRBV4-3 | . | TGCGCCAGCAGCCAAGCCCAAGGAGGGACCGGGGAGCTGTTTTTT | CASSQAQGGTGELFF
TRBJ2-1 | . | TRBV11-2 | TRBD2 | TGTGCCAGCAGCTTGCCCCAGACTAGCCATGAGCAGTTCTTC | CASSLPQTSHEQFF
TRBJ2-7 | . | TRBV19 | . | TGTGCCAGTAGTCCCCCCGGGGTCGAGGACTACGAGCAGTACTTC | CASSPPGVEDYEQYF
TRBJ2-3 | . | TRBV6-5 | . | TGTGCCAGCAGTTATTATATCACAGATACGCAGTATTTT | CASSYYITDTQYF
TRBJ2-5 | . | TRBV7-2 | . | TGTGCCAGCAGCTTATTTGAGAGCTCCCAGTACTTC | CASSLFESSQYF
TRBJ2-5 | . | TRBV11-2 | TRBD2 | TGTGCCAGCAGCTATCTAGGACTAGATCAAGAGACCCAGTACTTC | CASSYLGLDQETQYF